The 3 T cell receptor beta chains listed next were all sequenced from one sample in a study of blood T cell repertoires in COVID-19. Clones were sequenced by immunoSEQ multiplex PCR, and TCRdb holds only the in-frame ones, with some missing. The table includes around 72,000 clones, roughly 84% detected once. The sequencing input was peripheral blood. The receptors were gathered from a woman in her sixties or seventies with acute or convalescent COVID-19.

The chain couples TRBV10-3 to TRBJ2-7; D not certain. In germline, CDR1 is ENHRY, CDR2 SYGVKD. CDR3 length: 13 residues. Trimming took 4 bases from V and 1 from J, leaving 8 bases between them. The CDR3 DNA is TGTGCCATCAGTGTTGTCAGATCCTACGAGCAGTACTTC. Translated: CAISVVRSYEQYF.

This chain joins TRBV4-2 and TRBJ2-5; 9 nucleotides agree with TRBD1. V trimming: 2 bases; J trimming: 4 bases; junction bases outside the gene matches: 8. The CDR3 consists of 16 residues. The germline V gene encodes CDR1 LGHNA and CDR2 YNFKEQ. The DNA of the CDR3 is TGTGCCAGCAGCCAAATTCGGACAGGGGTCGGAGAGACCCAGTACTTC. Its translation: CASSQIRTGVGETQYF.

The V and J genes are TRBV7-9 and TRBJ2-3, with a tentative D call TRBD1 (5 bases). Trimming shortened V by 4 bases and J by 2 bases, and 7 bases separated the two germline ends. Germline V CDR1 and CDR2: SEHNR, FQNEAQ (reference sequence). CDR3 length: 13 residues. DNA for the CDR3: TGTGCCAGCAGCTCAGGGTCCACAGATACGCAGTATTTT. Translated: CASSSGSTDTQYF.